This T cell receptor beta chain was obtained from a study of CXCR3-negative and CXCR3-positive naive CD8 T cells. UMI labels and 5' RACE were used to prepare the TRB cDNA libraries. With the 5' RACE reads reprocessed, TCRdb shows one record per CDR3 protein and no DNA. This listing includes 140,000 to 150,000 distinct CDR3 sequences. Study-wide results and limits: A higher hydrophobicity marked the TRB CDR3s of CXCR3-positive naive cells versus CXCR3-negative naive cells. From TRB CDR3 properties, TCR strength was inferred; surface CD5 did not differ between naive subsets. Relative to memory CD8+ cells, whose diversity was much lower, both naive subsets had comparably high diversity.

The sorter processed each CD8+ T cell subset in triplicate at 250,000 to 300,000 cells apiece. Phenotypically, naive CD8+ T cells corresponded to CD45RO-CCR7+CD27+CD95-. With respect to this clonotype: Antigen specificity is unknown.

This TCR was recovered from a human donor in good health. Some clones in this sample may be carry-over from other donors' samples. Sequencing input: naive CXCR3+ CD8+ T cells from blood. Subset denoted: CD45RO-CCR7+CD27+CD95- naive CD8+ T cells expressing CXCR3 (TNR3+).

CDR3 amino acids: CASSPVGLAYEQYF. V usage is TRBV4-3 and J usage is TRBJ2-7; without DNA, the TCRdb call of TRBD2 cannot be checked. In germline, CDR1 is LGHNA, CDR2 YSLEER. This CDR3 has 14 amino acids.